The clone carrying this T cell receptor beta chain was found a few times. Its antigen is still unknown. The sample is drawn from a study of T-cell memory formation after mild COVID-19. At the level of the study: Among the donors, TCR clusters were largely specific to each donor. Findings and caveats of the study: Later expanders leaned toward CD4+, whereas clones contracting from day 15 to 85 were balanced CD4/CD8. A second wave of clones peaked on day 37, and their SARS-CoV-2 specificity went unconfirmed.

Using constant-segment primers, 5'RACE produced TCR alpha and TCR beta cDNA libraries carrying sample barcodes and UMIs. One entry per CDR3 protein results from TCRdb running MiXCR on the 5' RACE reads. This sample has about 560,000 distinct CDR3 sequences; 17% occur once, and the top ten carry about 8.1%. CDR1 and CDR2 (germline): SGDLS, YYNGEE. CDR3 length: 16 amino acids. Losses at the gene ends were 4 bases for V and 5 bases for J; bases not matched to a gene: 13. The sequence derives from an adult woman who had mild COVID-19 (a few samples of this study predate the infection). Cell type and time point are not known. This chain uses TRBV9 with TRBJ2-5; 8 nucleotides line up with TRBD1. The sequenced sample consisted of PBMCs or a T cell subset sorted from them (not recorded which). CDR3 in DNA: TGTGCCAGCAGCCCCGGGACAGGCCAGTTCCGGGAGACCCAGTACTTC. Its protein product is CASSPGTGQFRETQYF.